Detailed here is one TCR beta chain. The antigen is unknown. The junction and the germline gene differ at one end; a read error may be behind it. Extraction also yielded germline DNA, while blood RNA was obtained from unsorted whole blood. These data are taken from a study of tumor-infiltrating lymphocytes in primary liver carcinoma. Germline V gene sequence: CDR1 SGHAT, CDR2 FQNNGV. This CDR3 contains 20 residues. Starting from 500 ng of total RNA, TCR beta cDNA was produced with a primer in the constant region. A slightly modified ARM-PCR protocol with three nested multiplex PCR rounds produced these TCR beta libraries. A C-beta reverse primer and TRBV1-TRBV30 forward primers served in each of the first two PCR rounds, at approximately 10 cycles apiece. TCRdb re-called the multiplex PCR reads with MiXCR, one entry per CDR3 protein. The top ten hold approximately 7% of the sample, which has some 200,000 distinct CDR3 sequences, 65% seen once.

General study findings and limits: There was no comparison of CD4+ and CD8+ repertoires, as samples were bulk unsorted.

Material: peripheral blood. The gene calls are TRBV11-2 and TRBJ2-5, with 14 bases aligning to TRBD2. The source of this sequence is a woman in her sixties or seventies with primary liver carcinoma and hepatitis B virus infection. The CDR3 protein is CASSLGGLAGVPLHQEAQYF. The CDR3 DNA sequence: TGTGCCAGCAGCCTAGGGGGACTAGCGGGAGTACCCCTGCACCAAGAGGCCCAGTACTTC. Using reference TRBV11-2 and TRBJ2-5 for the parts outside the CDR3, the full variable domain is EAGVAQSPRYKIIEKRQSVAFWCNPISGHATLYWYQQILGQGPKLLIQFQNNGVVDDSQLPKDRFSAERLKGVDSTLKIQPAKLEDSAVYLCASSLGGLAGVPLHQEAQYFGPGTRLLVL.